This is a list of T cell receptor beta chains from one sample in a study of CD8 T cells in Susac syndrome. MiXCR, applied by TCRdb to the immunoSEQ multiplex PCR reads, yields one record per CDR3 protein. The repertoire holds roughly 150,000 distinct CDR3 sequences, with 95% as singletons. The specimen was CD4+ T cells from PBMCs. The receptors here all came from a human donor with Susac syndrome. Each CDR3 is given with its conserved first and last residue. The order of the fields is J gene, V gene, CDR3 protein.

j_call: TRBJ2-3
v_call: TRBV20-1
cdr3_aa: CSARPGQGKDTQYF

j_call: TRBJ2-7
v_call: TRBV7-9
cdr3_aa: CASSATSGRGNYEQYF

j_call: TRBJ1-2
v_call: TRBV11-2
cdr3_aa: CASSSIRPTNYGYTF

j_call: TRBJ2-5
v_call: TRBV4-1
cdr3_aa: CASSQEGLAGGPGETQYF

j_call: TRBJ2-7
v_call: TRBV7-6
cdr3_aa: CASSSASGRVYEQYF

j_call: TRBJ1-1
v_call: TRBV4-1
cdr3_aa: CASSQVFSYGVHTEAFF

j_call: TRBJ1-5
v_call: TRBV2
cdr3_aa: CASSVRGNSNQPQHF

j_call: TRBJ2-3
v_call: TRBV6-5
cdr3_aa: CASSYQRSTDTQYF

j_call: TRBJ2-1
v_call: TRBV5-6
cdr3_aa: CASSSLSSGLYNEQFF

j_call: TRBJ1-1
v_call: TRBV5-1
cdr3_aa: CASRSGQINTEAFF

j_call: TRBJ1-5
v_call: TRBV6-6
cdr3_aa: CASNQGLTSNQPQHF

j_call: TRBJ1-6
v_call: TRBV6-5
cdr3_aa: CASTEGQNNSPLHF

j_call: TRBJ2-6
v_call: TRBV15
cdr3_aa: CATSRDRGSGANVLTF

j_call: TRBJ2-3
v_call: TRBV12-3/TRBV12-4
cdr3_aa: CASTIYRDTQYF

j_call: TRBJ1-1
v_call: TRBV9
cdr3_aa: CASSLEGRTEAFF

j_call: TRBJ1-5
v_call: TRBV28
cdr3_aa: CASTPPAGQPQHF

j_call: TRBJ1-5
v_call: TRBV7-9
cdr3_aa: CASSQTGGPQPQHF

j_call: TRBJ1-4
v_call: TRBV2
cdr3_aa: CASRTDGTANEKLFF

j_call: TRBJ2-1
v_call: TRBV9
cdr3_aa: CASSPFGGGSYNEQFF

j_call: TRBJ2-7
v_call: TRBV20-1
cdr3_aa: CSATAGGQFMSEQYF

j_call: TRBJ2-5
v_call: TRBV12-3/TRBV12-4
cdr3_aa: CASSFPGAPGQETQYF

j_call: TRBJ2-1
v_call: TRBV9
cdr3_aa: CASSVDSGANEQFF

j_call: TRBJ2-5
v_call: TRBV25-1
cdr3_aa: CASSGFPVETQYF

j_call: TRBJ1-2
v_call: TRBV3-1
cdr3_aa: CASQSEKQGGRGYTF

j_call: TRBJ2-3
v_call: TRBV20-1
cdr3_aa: CSANPRGGSTDTQYF

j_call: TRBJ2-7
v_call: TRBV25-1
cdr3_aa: CASSATGPSYEQYF

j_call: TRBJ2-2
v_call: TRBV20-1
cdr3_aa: CSGTSDTGELFF

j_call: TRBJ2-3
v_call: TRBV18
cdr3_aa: CASSPGASSTDTQYF